Listed here are 17 T cell receptor beta chains from one sample, sequenced in a study of CD8 T cells in ankylosing spondylitis. TCRdb itself ran the 5' RACE reads through MiXCR, one entry per CDR3 protein. The table includes fewer than 250,000 distinct CDR3 sequences, roughly a third detected once. The specimen sequenced was blood, either unsorted or a sorted T cell fraction (not recorded which). The source of these receptors is a male donor with ankylosing spondylitis or in good health (not recorded which).

The gene calls are TRBV28 and TRBJ1-1, with D possibly TRBD1 on 5 matching bases. There are 16 residues in the CDR3. V dropped 2 bases and J dropped 3 bases, with 16 bases sitting between them. The germline V gene encodes CDR1 MDHEN and CDR2 SYDVKM. CDR3 sequence (DNA): TGTGCCAGCAGTTTACCCCGGGGCGGCTGGGACACTGAAGCTTTCTTT. Its protein is CASSLPRGGWDTEAFF.

The chain uses TRBV18 and TRBJ2-1; perhaps TRBD2 as D (7 bases). Germline loops: CDR1 KGHSH, CDR2 LQKENI. CDR3 size: 16 residues. The V end was cut by 6 bases, the J end by 8 bases, with 23 bases between. CDR3 protein: CASSLLNREGQDEQFF. As DNA, the CDR3 is TGTGCCAGCTCCCTCCTAAACAGGGAGGGTCAAGATGAGCAGTTCTTC. The full variable domain, rest sourced from reference TRBV18 and TRBJ2-1, is NAGVMQNPRHLVRRRGQEARLRCSPMKGHSHVYWYRQLPEEGLKFMVYLQKENIIDESGMPKERFSAEFPKEGPSILRIQQVVRGDSAAYFCASSLLNREGQDEQFFGPGTRLTVL.

This clonotype has more than one count but fewer than ten. The chain combines TRBV6-2 or TRBV6-3 with TRBJ2-5; D is possibly TRBD2 (5 bases). Per germline, CDR1 MNHEY and CDR2 SVGEGT. The V end was cut by 0 bases, the J end by 6 bases, with 8 bases between. CDR3 length: 13 amino acids. The CDR3, as DNA: TGTGCCAGCAGTTACTCGAGGGAACAGACCCAGTACTTC. Translating it yields CASSYSREQTQYF.

The table lists this clonotype with a few counts. The chain carries TRBV6-6 and TRBJ1-1; D unclear. The germline V gene has CDR1 MNHNY and CDR2 SVGAGI (reference sequence). V was cut by 6 bases and J by 1 base, with 9 bases left in between. The CDR3 extends over 13 amino acids. The CDR3 is CASSQHSNTEAFF. The CDR3 region has the DNA TGTGCCAGCAGCCAACACTCGAACACTGAAGCTTTCTTT.

V gene TRBV27 combines with J gene TRBJ2-4; D gene uncertain. Germline V gene sequence: CDR1 MNHEY, CDR2 SMNVEV (reference sequence). The CDR3 has 13 residues. The ends were cut back, 2 bases at V and 4 bases at J, with 6 bases in the middle. Here the CDR3 reads CASSLGLKNIQYF. DNA of the CDR3: TGTGCCAGCAGTTTAGGGTTGAAAAACATTCAGTACTTC.

The V and J genes are TRBV24-1 and TRBJ2-1, with D uncertain. The V end was cut by 7 bases, the J end by 7 bases, with 10 bases between. Germline values: CDR1 KGHDR, CDR2 SFDVKD. This CDR3 has 12 residues. The CDR3 DNA sequence: TGTGCCACCAGATCCGTTAATAATGAGCAGTTCTTC. Translated: CATRSVNNEQFF.

This clonotype was observed a few times. The genes are TRBV20-1 and TRBJ1-1; 10 nucleotides agree with TRBD1. Trimming cost V 5 bases and J 5 bases; bases outside gene matches: 8. Germline CDR1 DFQATT, CDR2 SNEGSKA (reference sequence). The CDR3 is made up of 14 amino acids. The CDR3 spells CSAPGQGVRTEAFF. As DNA, the CDR3 is TGCAGTGCTCCCGGACAGGGGGTACGGACTGAAGCTTTCTTT.

V and J are TRBV29-1 and TRBJ2-5; D is possibly TRBD1 or TRBD2 (5 bases each). From germline, CDR1 is SQVTM and CDR2 ANQGSEA. The CDR3 totals 12 residues. The V gene lost 4 bases and the J gene lost 7 bases, with 13 bases spanning the gap. The DNA of the CDR3 is TGCAGCGTTGTAGAGGGGTCAGCGACCCAGTACTTC. It encodes CSVVEGSATQYF.

This rearrangement joins TRBV28 to TRBJ1-6, with TRBD1 identical over 7 bases. The J segment lost 12 bases and the V segment lost 6 bases, leaving 11 bases of the junction unmatched. Germline CDR1 and CDR2: MDHEN and SYDVKM. The length of the CDR3 is 14 residues. CDR3 DNA: TGTGCCAGCAGAGATGACAGGGAGTGGCGACCCCTCCACTTT. Amino acids: CASRDDREWRPLHF.

This clonotype came up a few times. The chain employs TRBV6-1 and TRBJ1-5; D is ambiguous. Trimming removed 5 bases from V and 6 bases from J, with 8 bases in between. Germline V gene sequence: CDR1 MNHNS, CDR2 SASEGT. The CDR3 totals 12 residues. The CDR3 nucleotides read TGTGCCAGCAGTCCAGACGGTCAGCCCCAGCATTTT. As protein: CASSPDGQPQHF.

The CDR3 loop reads CASSTTWDREKGANVLTF. The CDR3, as DNA: TGTGCCAGCAGCACAACCTGGGACAGGGAGAAAGGGGCCAACGTCCTGACTTTC. The rearrangement links TRBV11-1 to TRBJ2-6; 9 positions agree with TRBD1. The germline V gene has CDR1 SGHAT and CDR2 FQDESV (reference sequence). The CDR3 has 18 residues. After removal of 5 bases from V and 4 bases from J, the junction contained 12 bases not matched to a gene.

As concerns this clonotype: The germline gene is not matched at one end of the junction; a read error may be the cause. The chain recombines TRBV5-5 with TRBJ2-1, with D uncertain. CDR3 size: 13 residues. Germline V gives CDR1 SGHKS, CDR2 YYEKEE (reference sequence). CDR3 nucleotide sequence: TGTGCCAGCAGATTGGGTCCGGACAATGAGCAGTTCTTC. Its protein is CASRLGPDNEQFF.

The V call is TRBV20-1, the J call TRBJ2-1; 9 bases are a match to TRBD2. The V gene end was trimmed by 0 bases and the J gene end by 6 bases; junction bases not matched to a gene: 9. The CDR3 runs to 16 residues. Germline V CDR1 and CDR2: DFQATT, SNEGSKA (reference sequence). The CDR3 here is CSARDSQRGDVNEQFF. The DNA for the CDR3 is TGCAGTGCTAGAGATAGTCAGCGGGGGGATGTCAATGAGCAGTTCTTC.

This clonotype was detected a few times. The V and J genes are TRBV7-9 and TRBJ1-4, with D hard to call. CDR1 SEHNR and CDR2 FQNEAQ come from the germline V gene (reference sequence). This CDR3 contains 13 residues. V was trimmed by 2 bases and J by 8 bases, leaving 9 bases between them. The CDR3 is CASSLLGGEKLFF. Written as DNA, the CDR3 is TGTGCCAGCAGCTTACTGGGTGGCGAAAAACTGTTTTTT. Variable domain in full (rest from reference TRBV7-9 and TRBJ1-4): DTGVSQNPRHKITKRGQNVTFRCDPISEHNRLYWYRQTLGQGPEFLTYFQNEAQLEKSRLLSDRFSAERPKGSFSTLEIQRTEQGDSAMYLCASSLLGGEKLFFGSGTQLSVL.

The chain has TRBV7-9 and TRBJ2-3; D unclear. The CDR3 loop spans 12 amino acids. In germline, CDR1 is SEHNR, CDR2 FQNEAQ (reference sequence). V was pared by 4 bases and J by 7 bases, with 9 bases between. The CDR3: CASSSIPNTQYF. Here the CDR3 DNA reads TGTGCCAGCAGCTCGATCCCTAATACGCAGTATTTT.

This clonotype was found once. The chain has TRBV5-1 and TRBJ2-1, with 7 bases lining up with TRBD1. CDR3 length equals 15 residues. The germline V gene has CDR1 SGHRS and CDR2 YFSETQ. Trimming took 0 bases from V and 6 from J; bases not matched to a gene: 6. Here the CDR3 reads CASSLDRGNGNEQFF. CDR3 coding DNA: TGCGCCAGCAGCTTGGACAGGGGAAACGGCAATGAGCAGTTCTTC.

The chain is built from TRBV7-8 and TRBJ2-7, with a tentative D call TRBD2 (5 bases). Trimming took 5 bases from V and 5 from J, leaving 10 bases between them. This CDR3 has 12 amino acids. Looked up from germline, CDR1 is SGHVS and CDR2 is FQNEAQ. The CDR3: CASSPWTDEQYF. The CDR3 DNA sequence: TGTGCCAGCAGCCCCTGGACTGACGAGCAGTACTTC.